These 19 T cell receptor beta chains originate from one sample sequenced in a study of OX40 agonist ivuxolimab in advanced cancers. The data were produced by immunoSEQ multiplex PCR, yet TCRdb's version contains in-frame clones alone and is incomplete. The sample carries some 45,000 clones, 80% to 90% recorded once. This specimen consisted of CD4+ or CD8+ T cells sorted from blood, obtained in a trial of the OX40 agonist ivuxolimab. The source is an adult with an advanced solid tumor such as melanoma, head and neck, liver or kidney cancer.

The chain uses TRBV6-1 and TRBJ2-2; D perhaps matches TRBD2 (7 bases). Trimming took off 3 bases at V and 7 bases at J, with 12 bases between the two ends. Germline V gene sequence: CDR1 MNHNS, CDR2 SASEGT. CDR3 length: 14 amino acids. CDR3 nucleotides: TGTGCCAGCAGTGACAGGGAGGGGGTCGGGGAGCTGTTTTTT. Translation: CASSDREGVGELFF.

This rearrangement joins TRBV27 to TRBJ1-2; D is possibly TRBD1 (5 bases). With 5 bases removed from V and 5 bases from J, the gap between germline ends came to 18 bases. CDR3 length: 15 amino acids. The germline V gene has CDR1 MNHEY and CDR2 SMNVEV (reference sequence). CDR3 DNA sequence: TGTGCCAGCAGTATGATATTTTCAGGGTCGTATGGCTACACCTTC. Translating gives CASSMIFSGSYGYTF.

The gene calls are TRBV7-9 and TRBJ2-7; TRBD2 aligns across 9 bases. Germline loops: CDR1 SEHNR, CDR2 FQNEAQ (reference sequence). The CDR3 totals 15 residues. V was pared by 5 bases and J by 0 bases, with 5 bases of the junction left unmatched. DNA of the CDR3: TGTGCCAGCAGCCCACCTAGCGGGAACTCCTACGAGCAGTACTTC. Residues: CASSPPSGNSYEQYF.

The chain has TRBV27 and TRBJ2-3; TRBD1 aligns across 8 bases. The CDR3 is 16 residues long. V was pared by 1 base and J by 6 bases, with 9 bases of the junction left unmatched. Germline V gives CDR1 MNHEY, CDR2 SMNVEV (reference sequence). The DNA for the CDR3 is TGTGCCAGCAGTTTATTGGGCGGACAGGGCCCCGATACGCAGTATTTT. Translating it yields CASSLLGGQGPDTQYF.

This clone has just one count. J is TRBJ2-7 and V is TRBV7-9; the match to TRBD2 covers 8 bases. After removal of 4 bases from V and 5 bases from J, the junction contained 7 bases not matched to a gene. This CDR3 has 14 amino acids. Germline V gene data show CDR1 as SEHNR and CDR2 as FQNEAQ (reference sequence). Here the CDR3 reads CASSSGLAGDEQYF. The CDR3 region has the DNA TGTGCCAGCAGCTCAGGACTAGCAGGGGACGAGCAGTACTTC.

CDR3 residues: CASSISGLLEQYF. CDR3 nucleotide sequence: TGTGCCAGTAGTATTTCTGGTCTCCTCGAGCAGTACTTC. The chain is built from TRBV19 and TRBJ2-7; no definite D call. V was pared by 3 bases and J by 6 bases, with 12 bases between. The CDR3 spans 13 residues. From germline, CDR1 is LNHDA and CDR2 SQIVND (reference sequence).

This clone occurred once. This sequence joins TRBV4-1 and TRBJ2-5; tentative D call: TRBD1 (5 bases). With the DNA end fitting TRBJ2-7 better, the J assignment may be wrong. Germline V CDR1 and CDR2: MGHRA, YSYEKL. CDR3 size: 13 residues. In DNA, the CDR3 is TGCGCCAGCAGCCCCGGACAAGCCTACGAGCAGTACTTC. Translating gives CASSPGQAYEQYF.

The chain combines TRBV4-1 with TRBJ2-1; D is undetermined. CDR1 is MGHRA, CDR2 YSYEKL, per germline. The CDR3 covers 12 residues. Trimming pared 5 bases from V and 8 bases from J, leaving 10 bases between. CDR3 sequence reads: CASSSPRYEQFF. The CDR3 nucleotides read TGCGCCAGCAGCTCCCCCCGCTATGAGCAGTTCTTC.

The rearrangement links TRBV27 to TRBJ1-2; 7 bases map to TRBD1. The germline gives CDR1 MNHEY, CDR2 SMNVEV (reference sequence). This CDR3 region has 13 residues. V trimming: 5 bases; J trimming: 2 bases; junction bases outside the gene matches: 2. The CDR3 sequence: CASSPGQNYGYTF. The DNA of the CDR3 is TGTGCCAGCAGTCCGGGACAGAACTATGGCTACACCTTC.

The chain couples TRBV7-7 to TRBJ2-7, with 9 bases aligning to TRBD1. From germline, CDR1 is SSHAT and CDR2 FNYEAQ (reference sequence). This CDR3 is built from 14 residues. The J segment lost 6 bases and the V segment lost 1 base, leaving 4 bases of the junction unmatched. Written as DNA, the CDR3 is TGTGCCAGCAGCTTAGGGACAGGGGTTGGCGAGCAGTACTTC. As protein: CASSLGTGVGEQYF.

This clone was detected only once. The chain couples TRBV11-2 to TRBJ1-2; TRBD1 aligns across 9 bases. The junction had 6 bases not matched to a gene; V was cut back by 3 bases and J by 7 bases. The CDR3 extends over 14 amino acids. The germline V gene encodes CDR1 SGHAT and CDR2 FQNNGV. DNA of the CDR3: TGTGCCAGCAGCTTTCCGGGACAGGGTGGTGGCTACACCTTC. It translates to CASSFPGQGGGYTF.

The chain uses TRBV4-2 and TRBJ2-7; 9 bases are a match to TRBD1. This CDR3 is 16 amino acids long. Germline values: CDR1 LGHNA, CDR2 YNFKEQ. J gave up 4 bases and V 1 base, and 8 bases lay outside the gene matches. The CDR3 loop is CASSQGLGQGSYEQYF. DNA of the CDR3: TGTGCCAGCAGCCAAGGTCTGGGACAGGGATCTTACGAGCAGTACTTC.

The chain recombines TRBV11-2 with TRBJ1-1, with 8 positions matching TRBD1. CDR3 size: 15 residues. CDR1 is SGHAT and CDR2 is FQNNGV in the germline V gene. The ends lost 7 bases at V and 1 base at J; junction bases unmatched: 8. CDR3: CASTNRQGWNTEAFF. The DNA of the CDR3 is TGTGCCAGCACGAACCGACAGGGGTGGAACACTGAAGCTTTCTTT.

This chain connects TRBV7-3 to TRBJ2-3; TRBD1 is a possible D gene (6 bases). Looked up from germline, CDR1 is SGHTA and CDR2 is FQGTGA. The V end was cut by 2 bases, the J end by 3 bases, with 12 bases between. CDR3 length: 15 amino acids. This CDR3 reads CASSLRGTGTDTQYF. DNA for the CDR3: TGTGCCAGCAGCTTACGGGGAACAGGGACAGATACGCAGTATTTT.

The rearrangement links TRBV7-3 to TRBJ2-5, with 8 bases identical to TRBD1. Trimming removed 3 bases from V and 0 bases from J; junction bases left unmatched: 0. The CDR3 spans 14 residues. The germline CDR1 and CDR2 sequences are SGHTA and FQGTGA. CDR3: CASSLTGDQETQYF. The CDR3 DNA follows: TGTGCCAGCAGCTTGACAGGGGACCAAGAGACCCAGTACTTC.

The chain carries TRBV30 and TRBJ2-1; 7 bases map to TRBD1. The CDR3 covers 16 residues. Per the germline V gene, CDR1 is GTSNPN and CDR2 is SVGIG (reference sequence). V was clipped by 3 bases and J by 3 bases; unmatched bases: 11. The CDR3 loop reads CAWSIITGALYNEQFF. The CDR3 DNA reads as TGTGCCTGGAGCATAATTACAGGGGCTCTCTACAATGAGCAGTTCTTC.

V and J are TRBV5-6 and TRBJ2-7; 8 nucleotides match TRBD2. The germline V gene has CDR1 SGHDT and CDR2 YYEEEE. V lost 0 bases and J lost 0; bases outside the gene matches: 5. CDR3 length: 16 amino acids. CDR3 DNA sequence: TGTGCCAGCAGCTTGGCGAGCGGGGGCTTCTCCTACGAGCAGTACTTC. Its protein is CASSLASGGFSYEQYF.

The rearrangement links TRBV6-4 to TRBJ1-1; perhaps TRBD1 as D (6 bases). Trimming stripped 7 bases from V and 5 bases from J, with 20 bases between. Germline CDR1 MRHNA, CDR2 SNTAGT. The length of the CDR3 is 15 residues. Here the CDR3 reads CASTAQGDTGTEAFF. The CDR3 region has the DNA TGTGCCAGCACCGCCCAAGGGGACACTGGGACTGAAGCTTTCTTT.

CDR3 loop: CASNLGQDTDTQYF. The CDR3 DNA reads TGTGCCAGCAACCTGGGACAGGACACAGATACGCAGTATTTT. The J gene is TRBJ2-3, the V gene TRBV14; 8 nucleotides agree with TRBD1. V lost 7 bases and J lost 2; bases outside the gene matches: 5. The CDR3 totals 14 residues. The germline V gene encodes CDR1 SGHDN and CDR2 FVKESK.